This entry is about one TCR beta chain. This entry comes from a study of T cell changes during pregnancy in multiple sclerosis. V trimming: 5 bases; J trimming: 0 bases; junction bases outside the gene matches: 6. Germline CDR1 reads SNHLY; CDR2 reads FYNNEI. The CDR3 covers 16 residues. Measured with immunoSEQ multiplex PCR; TCRdb has only the in-frame clones, and not every one. Seen here are 40,000 to 50,000 clones, about nine tenths observed once, and the top ten hold 10%. This receptor was obtained from a female donor with multiple sclerosis, enrolled in a pregnancy study. Sequenced here: CD8+ T cells from peripheral blood mononuclear cells, sampled in the first trimester of pregnancy. The genes are TRBV2 and TRBJ1-1; 10 bases agree with TRBD1. The CDR3 DNA reads TGTGCCAGCAGTACTAGGACAGGGGGATTGAACACTGAAGCTTTCTTT. Its translation: CASSTRTGGLNTEAFF. The full variable domain, completed using reference TRBV2 and TRBJ1-1, is EPEVTQTPSHQVTQMGQEVILRCVPISNHLYFYWYRQILGQKVEFLVSFYNNEISEKSEIFDDQFSVERPDGSNFTLKIRSTKLEDSAMYFCASSTRTGGLNTEAFFGQGTRLTVV.